This T cell receptor (beta chain) was documented in a study of T cells after yellow fever vaccination. Notes on the study in general: Contamination of FACS-sorted repertoires by abundant clonotypes from the bulk population could occur. Just a small share of clonotypes turned up in the CD4 compartment as well as the CD8 compartment.

It was through 5'RACE template switching that TCR cDNA was made, with a universal primer site and UMIs added. TCRdb reprocessed the 5' RACE reads with MiXCR, giving one entry per CDR3 protein. Among around 600,000 distinct CDR3 sequences listed, roughly 12% were seen once. This clonotype has just a few counts. No antigen is known for it. The V gene end was trimmed by 0 bases and the J gene end by 3 bases; junction bases not matched to a gene: 3. Germline lookup yields CDR1 MNHEY and CDR2 SVGEGT. The CDR3 totals 15 residues. The material was PBMCs, obtained on the day of the yellow fever booster vaccination. The source is a man younger than 40 who received the YFV17D yellow fever vaccine. The chain joins TRBV6-2 or TRBV6-3 to TRBJ2-3, with TRBD2 matching 7 bases. The CDR3 region is CASSYSLAATDTQYF. The CDR3 nucleotides read TGTGCCAGCAGTTACTCGCTAGCGGCTACAGATACGCAGTATTTT.